One sample yielded the 23 T cell receptor beta chains listed below, sequenced in a study of T cells in women clearing cervical HPV infection. Only in-frame clones appear in the TCRdb table, and some are missing; sequencing was by immunoSEQ multiplex PCR. The sample table sets out some 46,000 clones. Sequencing was done on a sample of blood buffy coat. These receptor sequences come from a woman aged 18-69 years with a cervical HPV16 infection that either progressed to CIN3+ or cleared (not recorded which).

Comment on this clone: The CDR3 end is not reached by the read, which stops 3 residues before it; the germline J gene fills it in. V gene TRBV30 combines with J gene TRBJ2-3; weak D call: TRBD1 (5 bases). The CDR3 loop spans 13 amino acids. Germline CDR1 is GTSNPN and CDR2 is SVGIG (reference sequence). This CDR3 reads CACWRQLSETQYF. The sequenced CDR3 bases are TGTGCCTGTTGGCGACAGTTATCGGAGACG.

Note on this clone: The read comes to an end 3 residues before the CDR3 does, leaving the germline J gene to fill in the end. This chain connects TRBV10-1 to TRBJ2-7, with a weak D call TRBD1 (5 bases). V was trimmed by 6 bases and J by 3 bases, leaving 12 bases between them. There are 13 residues in the CDR3. Germline CDR1 is WNHNN and CDR2 is SYGVQD (reference sequence). The CDR3 spells CASRLTGNYEQYF. Incomplete CDR3 DNA: TGCGCCAGCAGGTTAACAGGTAACTACGAG.

A word on this clone: The CDR3 end falls 3 residues outside the read, so it is completed with the germline J gene. The gene calls are TRBV6-1 and TRBJ2-1, with 8 bases fitting TRBD1. The CDR3 is 15 residues long. With 3 bases clipped from V and 4 bases from J, the junction kept 5 bases outside the gene matches. Germline V lookup: CDR1 MNHNS, CDR2 SASEGT. The sequenced part of the CDR3 DNA is TGTGCCAGCAGTGAGCAGGGGACAGGATACAATGAG. This encodes CASSEQGTGYNE. In full, the CDR3 reads CASSEQGTGYNEQFF.

Turning to this clone: The CDR3 goes on 3 residues after the read ends, and that part is filled in from the germline J gene. The V call is TRBV18, the J call TRBJ1-4; D gene ambiguous. Germline lookup yields CDR1 KGHSH and CDR2 LQKENI. Trimming removed 1 base from V and 4 bases from J, with 10 bases in between. The CDR3 is 15 residues long. Here the CDR3 reads CASSPLQALNEKLFF. The DNA read from the CDR3 is TGTGCCAGCTCACCACTGCAGGCCCTTAATGAAAAA. The full variable domain, with the rest looked up from reference TRBV18 and TRBJ1-4, is NAGVMQNPRHLVRRRGQEARLRCSPMKGHSHVYWYRQLPEEGLKFMVYLQKENIIDESGMPKERFSAEFPKEGPSILRIQQVVRGDSAAYFCASSPLQALNEKLFFGSGTQLSVL.

On this clone: The CDR3 extends 3 residues past the end of the read, so its final part is completed from the germline J gene. This chain uses TRBV30 with TRBJ2-2; TRBD1 matches at 12 bases. Germline CDR1 is GTSNPN and CDR2 is SVGIG (reference sequence). V lost 7 bases, J lost 8 bases, and 8 bases stayed unmatched. CDR3 size: 14 residues. The sequenced CDR3 bases are TGTGCCTTCAAACCGGGACAGGGGGCTGGGGAG. Translating it yields CAFKPGQGAGE. The full-length CDR3 reads as CAFKPGQGAGELFF. Supplemented by reference TRBV30 and TRBJ2-2, the full variable domain reads SQTIHQWPATLVQPVGSPLSLECTVEGTSNPNLYWYRQAAGRGLQLLFYSVGIGQISSEVPQNLSASRPQDRQFILSSKKLLLSDSGFYLCAFKPGQGAGELFFGEGSRLTVL.

Concerning this clone itself: The read comes to an end 3 residues before the CDR3 does, leaving the germline J gene to fill in the end. The genes are TRBV5-6 and TRBJ1-5; 7 positions match TRBD1. The CDR3 is 13 amino acids. Germline V gene sequence: CDR1 SGHDT, CDR2 YYEEEE. CDR3 DNA, as far as it was read: TGTGCCAGCAGCTTGGCTGGGGACAGTCCC. Its protein product is CASSLAGDSP. The full CDR3 protein is CASSLAGDSPQHF.

In regard to this clone: The read ends 3 residues before the CDR3 terminus; that terminus is restored from the germline J gene. This sequence joins TRBV20-1 and TRBJ2-3; TRBD2 aligns across 7 bases. Germline lookup yields CDR1 DFQATT and CDR2 SNEGSKA (reference sequence). This CDR3 region has 13 residues. The CDR3 DNA, read in part, is TGCAGTGCCCCACTAGCGAACCAAGAGACG. Translating gives CSAPLANQET. The complete CDR3 reads CSAPLANQETQYF.

About this clone: Read sequence stops 3 residues before the CDR3 end, and the germline J gene provides the missing end. The chain combines TRBV20-1 with TRBJ2-7; TRBD2 might be the D (5 bases). There are 15 residues in the CDR3. The germline V gene has CDR1 DFQATT and CDR2 SNEGSKA (reference sequence). Trimming took off 0 bases at V and 0 bases at J, with 12 bases between the two ends. CDR3 loop: CSARDPGESSYEQYF. The part of the CDR3 DNA that was read is TGCAGTGCTAGAGACCCCGGGGAAAGCTCCTACGAG.

About this clone: The CDR3 end lies 3 residues beyond the end of the read and is filled in from the germline J gene. The chain links TRBV7-9 to TRBJ2-2; no clear D. Germline V CDR1 and CDR2: SEHNR, FQNEAQ (reference sequence). The V end was cut by 1 base, the J end by 8 bases, with 8 bases between. This CDR3 spans 13 amino acids. The DNA read from the CDR3 is TGTGCCAGCAGCTTAGGATTTAGTGGGGAG. Translation: CASSLGFSGE. The full CDR3 protein is CASSLGFSGELFF.

As concerns this clone: The missing CDR3 end, 3 residues past where the read stops, is filled in from the germline J gene. The chain uses TRBV11-2 and TRBJ1-1, with D perhaps matching TRBD1 (5 bases). The CDR3 has 11 amino acids. The germline V gene encodes CDR1 SGHAT and CDR2 FQNNGV. Trimming stripped 8 bases from V and 5 bases from J, with 9 bases between. This chain's CDR3 is CASGRTTEAFF. The DNA read from the CDR3 is TGTGCCAGCGGTAGGACAACTGAA.

On this clone itself: The read is 3 residues too short to cover the CDR3 end, so that end is filled in from the germline J gene. The rearrangement uses TRBV20-1 and TRBJ2-3; 11 nucleotides line up with TRBD2. The V and J ends lost 6 bases and 2 bases, in that order; junction bases with no gene match: 7. The CDR3 extends over 15 amino acids. The germline gives CDR1 DFQATT, CDR2 SNEGSKA (reference sequence). CDR3 DNA (partial): TGCAGTGCCAAGTCTAGCGGGGGGCCCACAGATACG. The encoded protein is CSAKSSGGPTDT. The whole CDR3 protein is CSAKSSGGPTDTQYF.

As concerns this clone: The read is 3 residues too short to cover the CDR3 end, so that end is filled in from the germline J gene. The chain employs TRBV30 and TRBJ2-1, with D maybe TRBD1 (5 bases). Germline CDR1 and CDR2: GTSNPN and SVGIG (reference sequence). The length of the CDR3 is 12 residues. Trimming shortened V by 2 bases and J by 8 bases, and 10 bases separated the two germline ends. The DNA read from the CDR3 is TGTGCCTGGAGTCCTGACAGCTATGAG. Its protein is CAWSPDSYE. In full, the CDR3 is CAWSPDSYEQFF.

Comments on this clone: The CDR3 end falls 3 residues outside the read, so it is completed with the germline J gene. The V and J genes are TRBV7-2 and TRBJ2-3; weak D call: TRBD2 (6 bases). V lost 7 bases and J lost 0, with 14 bases in between. The CDR3 spans 15 residues. Germline V gene sequence: CDR1 SGHTA, CDR2 FQGNSA. The covered CDR3 bases are TGTGCCAGCACCACGTGGGGGGTTAGCACAGATACG. It encodes CASTTWGVSTDT. In full, the CDR3 is CASTTWGVSTDTQYF.

On this clone: One end of the junction fails to match germline, which may point to a read error. Read data end 3 residues before the CDR3 end; the end is taken from the germline J gene. The J gene is TRBJ1-6, the V gene TRBV5-1, with D tentatively TRBD1 (6 bases). CDR3 length: 15 residues. CDR1 and CDR2 from the germline V gene are SGHRS and YFSETQ. The covered CDR3 bases are TGCGCCAGCGGCTTGGACAGCCCAATTAATTCACCC. Its protein is CASGLDSPINSP. The whole CDR3 sequence is CASGLDSPINSPLHF. Using reference TRBV5-1 and TRBJ1-6 for the parts outside the CDR3, the full variable domain is KAGVTQTPRYLIKTRGQQVTLSCSPISGHRSVSWYQQTPGQGLQFLFEYFSETQRNKGNFPGRFSGRQFSNSRSEMNVSTLELGDSALYLCASGLDSPINSPLHFGNGTRLTVT.

A word on this clone: The CDR3 end falls 3 residues outside the read, so it is completed with the germline J gene. The V and J genes are TRBV18 and TRBJ1-1; no firm D call. The V and J ends lost 0 bases and 5 bases respectively, with 13 bases between them. The CDR3 length is 15 residues. Germline CDR1 KGHSH, CDR2 LQKENI. Incomplete CDR3 DNA: TGTGCCAGCTCACCACCGTTGGTAATAAGGACTGAA. Translating it yields CASSPPLVIRTE. The complete CDR3 sequence is CASSPPLVIRTEAFF.

Note on this clone: The read ends 3 residues early relative to the CDR3; the germline J gene fills the gap. The chain recombines TRBV20-1 with TRBJ1-4; TRBD1 matches 7 bases. The germline V gene has CDR1 DFQATT and CDR2 SNEGSKA (reference sequence). The CDR3 is made up of 14 amino acids. The V gene end was trimmed by 8 bases and the J gene end by 0 bases; junction bases not matched to a gene: 6. The CDR3 sequence is CSIPTGATNEKLFF. The CDR3 DNA, read in part, is TGCAGTATCCCTACAGGGGCAACTAATGAAAAA.

About this clone itself: With the read ending 3 residues before the CDR3 end, the germline J gene is used to fill in that end. This chain connects TRBV20-1 to TRBJ2-5; 12 bases map to TRBD2. This CDR3 region has 15 residues. Germline trimming cut 5 bases from V and 1 base from J; bases unmatched to any gene: 5. In germline, CDR1 is DFQATT, CDR2 SNEGSKA (reference sequence). The CDR3 is CSALLAGGFQETQYF. CDR3 bases read: TGCAGTGCTCTTCTAGCGGGAGGGTTCCAAGAGACC.

The chain's CDR3 is CASSLRGDQPQYF. The sequenced CDR3 bases are TGCGCCAGCAGCTTGAGAGGGGATCAGCCG. This sequence joins TRBV5-1 and TRBJ2-3; D may correspond to TRBD1 or TRBD2 (5 bases each). The DNA ends 3 residues before the CDR3 does, and the rest of the CDR3 is filled in from the germline J gene. CDR3 length: 13 amino acids. Germline lookup yields CDR1 SGHRS and CDR2 YFSETQ.

About this clone: One junction end disagrees with the germline gene, perhaps due to a read error. The CDR3 goes on 3 residues after the read ends, and that part is filled in from the germline J gene. The chain has TRBV4-2 and TRBJ1-2; perhaps TRBD1 as D (5 bases). CDR1 LGHNA and CDR2 YNFKEQ come from the germline V gene. The CDR3 covers 14 residues. The sequenced CDR3 bases are TGCGCCAGCAGCCCGACAGCGATTAACTATGGC. Its translation: CASSPTAINYG. The full CDR3 sequence reads CASSPTAINYGYTF.

About this clone itself: The CDR3 goes on 3 residues after the read ends, and that part is filled in from the germline J gene. This chain connects TRBV10-3 to TRBJ1-5; D uncertain. V lost 0 bases, J lost 4 bases, and 13 bases lay in between. This CDR3 is 16 amino acids long. CDR1 is ENHRY, CDR2 SYGVKD, per germline. The CDR3 spells CAISESFQSPNQPQHF. The sequenced CDR3 bases are TGTGCCATCAGTGAGTCTTTCCAGAGTCCAAATCAGCCC.

As regards this clone: The CDR3 end is not reached by the read, which stops 3 residues before it; the germline J gene fills it in. The chain recombines TRBV5-6 with TRBJ2-3; no clear D. CDR1 is SGHDT, CDR2 YYEEEE, per germline. Trimming left V 1 base short and J 3 bases short, with 3 bases between. The CDR3 consists of 12 residues. The sequenced part of the CDR3 DNA is TGTGCCAGCAGCTTGCAAACAGATACG. Protein: CASSLQTDT. The entire CDR3 is CASSLQTDTQYF. Filled out from reference TRBV5-6 and TRBJ2-3, the complete variable domain reads DAGVTQSPTHLIKTRGQQVTLRCSPKSGHDTVSWYQQALGQGPQFIFQYYEEEERQRGNFPDRFSGHQFPNYSSELNVNALLLGDSALYLCASSLQTDTQYFGPGTRLTVL.

With regard to this clone: With the read ending 3 residues before the CDR3 end, the germline J gene is used to fill in that end. This rearrangement joins TRBV7-9 to TRBJ1-6; TRBD1 agrees at 8 bases. This CDR3 spans 14 amino acids. CDR1 SEHNR and CDR2 FQNEAQ come from the germline V gene (reference sequence). Unmatched junction bases numbered 6, after V lost 4 bases and J lost 10 bases. CDR3 protein: CASSYGQGGSPLHF. The covered CDR3 bases are TGTGCCAGCAGCTACGGACAGGGCGGCTCACCC.

On this clone: From the germline J gene comes the end of the CDR3, since the read stops 3 residues before it. The V and J genes are TRBV5-1 and TRBJ2-7, with D possibly being TRBD1 (5 bases). This CDR3 is built from 15 residues. Germline CDR1 SGHRS, CDR2 YFSETQ. Trimming removed 6 bases at V and 0 bases at J, with 16 bases between. This CDR3 reads CASTPRAGLSYEQYF. CDR3 DNA (partial): TGCGCCAGCACCCCCCGGGCAGGGCTCTCCTACGAG.